The source of this T cell receptor beta chain is a study of long-term antiretroviral therapy in people with HIV. Study-wide background: Samples collected earliest predate the 2015 immediate-ART recommendation by about a decade.

Version v3.0 of the immunoSEQ assay was performed at survey level. The assay was immunoSEQ multiplex PCR, and TCRdb's table has in-frame clones only and misses some. The sample carries under 25,000 clones, about 88% recorded once. Study-wide findings and caveats: Pre-ART expanded clones dominated the repertoire at every time point.

Per germline, CDR1 SEHNR and CDR2 FQNEAQ (reference sequence). The V end was cut by 1 base, the J end by 5 bases, with 17 bases between. This CDR3 is built from 16 residues. Points on this clone: Its matching antigen is unknown.

Specimen: unsorted PBMCs, collected 0.6 years after starting antiretroviral therapy. V gene TRBV7-9 combines with J gene TRBJ2-5; TRBD1 is a possible D gene (5 bases). The sequence came from a man aged 55 to 70 with HIV. The CDR3 coding sequence is TGTGCCAGCAGCTTAGTTGGCAGCACCCCAGGGGAGACCCAGTACTTC. This sequence encodes CASSLVGSTPGETQYF.